These 29 T cell receptor beta chains originate from one sample sequenced in a study of precursors of human CD4 cytotoxic T cells. TCRdb independently ran MiXCR on the reads; one entry per CDR3 protein. The top ten clones hold over 65% of a sample with roughly 190 distinct CDR3 sequences, 39% of them seen once. Sorted CD4+ central memory, effector memory, IL-7R-high TEMRA and IL-7R-negative TEMRA cells underwent bulk UMI sequencing. The source material was memory CD4+ T cells from blood (PBMCs). These receptor sequences come from a human donor in good health.

This clonotype is large within its sample. V and J are TRBV12-3 or TRBV12-4 and TRBJ2-5, with D uncertain. Trimming took 3 bases from V and 10 from J, leaving 15 bases between them. The CDR3 runs 13 residues. The CDR3 DNA follows: TGTGCCAGCAGTTTGGCCAGTGTCTGGGACCAGTACTTC. Amino acid sequence: CASSLASVWDQYF.

The chain links TRBV29-1 to TRBJ2-7; D not resolved. Looked up from germline, CDR1 is SQVTM and CDR2 is ANQGSEA. V lost 1 base to trimming and J lost 6 bases, with 13 bases between them. The CDR3 is 13 amino acids. The CDR3 DNA sequence: TGCAGCGTTGAAGGCTCACCATTGGGCGAGCAGTACTTC. The encoded protein is CSVEGSPLGEQYF.

V and J are TRBV19 and TRBJ2-3; no clear D. CDR1 and CDR2 (germline): LNHDA, SQIVND (reference sequence). CDR3 size: 15 residues. The germline V and J ends were trimmed by 5 bases and 1 base, with 13 bases remaining between them. In DNA form, the CDR3 reads TGTGCCAGTAGTCCAAGAGCCGGAGGCACAGATACGCAGTATTTT. Its protein product is CASSPRAGGTDTQYF.

CDR3 sequence: CASSSDGQGNEQYF. The CDR3 nucleotides read TGCGCCAGCAGCTCCGACGGACAGGGGAACGAGCAGTACTTC. The chain joins TRBV5-1 to TRBJ2-7, with 9 bases that match TRBD1. Germline-derived CDR1 and CDR2 are SGHRS and YFSETQ. There are 14 residues in the CDR3. J lost 5 bases, V lost 3 bases, and 6 bases had no gene match.

Sample share makes this clonotype large (0.1 to 1%). The chain is built from TRBV6-6 and TRBJ2-3; no firm D call. The CDR3 totals 17 residues. Trimming removed 0 bases from V and 0 bases from J, with 13 bases in between. CDR1 MNHNY and CDR2 SVGAGI come from the germline V gene (reference sequence). DNA of the CDR3: TGTGCCAGCAGTTACTCCCTCCGCGGCACTAGCACAGATACGCAGTATTTT. It encodes CASSYSLRGTSTDTQYF.

This clonotype is deemed large (0.1 to 1%). This chain joins TRBV5-1 and TRBJ2-2; D is perhaps TRBD2 (6 bases). The CDR3 has 15 residues. Trimming cost V 1 base and J 1 base, with 8 bases left between them. Per the germline V gene, CDR1 is SGHRS and CDR2 is YFSETQ. The CDR3 DNA reads as TGCGCCAGCAGCTTGCCGGGAGTGAACACCGGGGAGCTGTTTTTT. As protein: CASSLPGVNTGELFF.

The chain combines TRBV5-1 with TRBJ2-1, with 7 bases matching TRBD1. The CDR3 loop spans 15 amino acids. In germline, CDR1 is SGHRS, CDR2 YFSETQ. V was clipped by 1 base and J by 6 bases; unmatched bases: 7. The CDR3 here is CASSLSETGTNEQFF. Here the CDR3 DNA reads TGCGCCAGCAGCTTGTCCGAGACAGGGACCAATGAGCAGTTCTTC.

The chain links TRBV27 to TRBJ2-3, with D unresolved. V shed 3 bases and J shed 1 base, with 5 bases lying between them. The V gene's germline CDR1 is MNHEY and CDR2 SMNVEV (reference sequence). This CDR3 region has 13 residues. This chain's CDR3 is CASSFRGTDTQYF. The CDR3 DNA reads TGTGCCAGCAGTTTTCGGGGCACAGATACGCAGTATTTT.

This clonotype is labeled as large. This chain uses TRBV5-1 with TRBJ1-4, with D possibly TRBD1 on 5 matching bases. The germline CDR1 and CDR2 sequences are SGHRS and YFSETQ. The V end was cut by 4 bases, the J end by 6 bases, with 13 bases between. This CDR3 spans 14 amino acids. As DNA, the CDR3 is TGCGCCAGCAGCCCCATGGGGGGTTATGAAAAACTGTTTTTT. It is translated as CASSPMGGYEKLFF.

The rearrangement links TRBV19 to TRBJ2-3; D is perhaps TRBD2 (6 bases). V dropped 7 bases and J dropped 0 bases, with 14 bases sitting between them. This CDR3 contains 15 residues. Germline loops: CDR1 LNHDA, CDR2 SQIVND (reference sequence). The CDR3 DNA reads as TGTGCCAGTACCACTGGGACTGGTAGCACAGATACGCAGTATTTT. It is translated as CASTTGTGSTDTQYF.

This clonotype is large by share. The rearrangement joins TRBV5-1 to TRBJ1-2; D gene unclear. The V gene lost 0 bases and the J gene lost 7 bases, with 13 bases spanning the gap. CDR1 is SGHRS, CDR2 YFSETQ, per germline. The CDR3 runs 14 residues. The CDR3 coding sequence is TGCGCCAGCAGCTTGGCCCCCAGTGATTCTGGCTACACCTTC. This gives the protein CASSLAPSDSGYTF.

A word on this clonotype: This could be a read error, since a much larger clone is one nucleotide away. V gene TRBV7-6 combines with J gene TRBJ2-3, with 9 bases lining up with TRBD2. The V gene end was trimmed by 6 bases and the J gene end by 0 bases; junction bases not matched to a gene: 4. In germline, CDR1 is SGHVS, CDR2 FNYEAQ. The CDR3 spans 15 residues. The DNA for the CDR3 is TGTGCCAGCAGTCTTCTAGCGGGAAGCACAGATACGCAGTATTTT. This gives the protein CASSLLAGSTDTQYF.

Judged by abundance, this clonotype is hyperexpanded. The J gene is TRBJ1-5, the V gene TRBV12-3 or TRBV12-4; TRBD1 might be the D (5 bases). V was clipped by 1 base and J by 6 bases, with 10 bases between them. The CDR3 is 14 amino acids. As DNA, the CDR3 is TGTGCCAGCAGTTTAGGGGGGGGAGGTCAGCCCCAGCATTTT. Translating gives CASSLGGGGQPQHF.

This clonotype is judged hyperexpanded. V gene TRBV20-1 combines with J gene TRBJ1-5; 10 positions agree with TRBD1. In germline, CDR1 is DFQATT, CDR2 SNEGSKA (reference sequence). This CDR3 is 14 amino acids long. The V and J ends lost 5 bases and 7 bases, in that order; junction bases with no gene match: 8. The CDR3 coding sequence is TGCAGTGCTCCGGACAGGGGGATGAAACAGCCCCAGCATTTT. Translation gives CSAPDRGMKQPQHF.

By sample fraction, this clonotype is large (0.1 to 1%). V and J are TRBV5-5 and TRBJ2-4, with 8 bases that match TRBD2. CDR3 length: 17 amino acids. The J segment lost 6 bases and the V segment lost 4 bases, leaving 15 bases of the junction unmatched. Germline CDR1 is SGHKS and CDR2 is YYEKEE (reference sequence). In nucleotides, the CDR3 is TGTGCCAGCAGCATAACGGGAGGGCCCCCACTAAGAAACATTCAGTACTTC. This encodes CASSITGGPPLRNIQYF.

This clonotype rates as hyperexpanded. The chain uses TRBV18 and TRBJ2-7; tentative D call: TRBD2 (6 bases). The CDR3 is 14 residues long. V was pared by 0 bases and J by 4 bases, with 10 bases between. Germline lookup yields CDR1 KGHSH and CDR2 LQKENI. CDR3 sequence: CASSPPQEGYEQYF. CDR3 coding DNA: TGTGCCAGCTCACCACCCCAGGAGGGGTACGAGCAGTACTTC.

In its sample, this clonotype ranks as hyperexpanded. The chain recombines TRBV24-1 with TRBJ2-2, with TRBD1 matching over 9 bases. V dropped 4 bases and J dropped 7; count of bases not matched to a gene: 9. Looked up from germline, CDR1 is KGHDR and CDR2 is SFDVKD. The CDR3 covers 16 residues. The CDR3 region is CATSEQDRGVIGELFF. The CDR3 DNA sequence: TGTGCCACCAGTGAACAGGACAGGGGAGTCATCGGGGAGCTGTTTTTT.

The chain joins TRBV9 to TRBJ1-6, with D perhaps TRBD1 (6 bases). V was clipped by 2 bases and J by 4 bases, with 10 bases between them. Per germline, CDR1 SGDLS and CDR2 YYNGEE. CDR3 length: 15 residues. CDR3 bases: TGTGCCAGCAGCGTGTCGGACAGTTATAATTCACCCCTCCACTTT. Translated, it gives CASSVSDSYNSPLHF.

This clonotype turned up a few times. V is TRBV11-2 and J is TRBJ2-5; D is tentatively TRBD1 or TRBD2 (5 bases each). The CDR3 consists of 17 residues. The germline V and J ends were trimmed by 2 bases and 0 bases, with 16 bases remaining between them. CDR1 and CDR2 from the germline V gene are SGHAT and FQNNGV. For the CDR3, the DNA is TGTGCCAGCAGCTTAAGAATCGGGACGATGAACCAAGAGACCCAGTACTTC. This gives the protein CASSLRIGTMNQETQYF. Filled out from reference TRBV11-2 and TRBJ2-5, the complete variable domain reads EAGVAQSPRYKIIEKRQSVAFWCNPISGHATLYWYQQILGQGPKLLIQFQNNGVVDDSQLPKDRFSAERLKGVDSTLKIQPAKLEDSAVYLCASSLRIGTMNQETQYFGPGTRLLVL.

The CDR3 region has the DNA TGTGCCAGCAGTTACTACCCCCCCGGGACTAGCGAAAGACGCAATGAGCAGTTCTTC. Encoded protein: CASSYYPPGTSERRNEQFF. The gene calls are TRBV6-6 and TRBJ2-1; 10 nucleotides line up with TRBD2. The CDR3 extends over 19 amino acids. V lost 1 base and J lost 6; bases outside the gene matches: 15. Germline V CDR1 and CDR2: MNHNY, SVGAGI (reference sequence).

V and J are TRBV12-3 or TRBV12-4 and TRBJ2-1, with a tentative D call TRBD1 (6 bases). This CDR3 is built from 14 residues. Deletions cut 3 bases from V and 8 bases from J, with 14 bases between. The CDR3 spells CASSFGGAGDEQFF. For the CDR3, the DNA is TGTGCCAGCAGTTTTGGGGGCGCCGGGGATGAGCAGTTCTTC.

In its sample, this clonotype ranks as large (0.1 to 1%). The chain couples TRBV12-3 or TRBV12-4 to TRBJ1-2, with a possible D match to TRBD1 (5 bases). This CDR3 is built from 16 residues. Between the trimmed V and J ends, which lost 3 bases and 0 bases, there was a span of 14 bases. The CDR3 reads CASSLPQVGPNYGYTF. CDR3 nucleotide sequence: TGTGCCAGCAGTTTGCCACAGGTCGGACCTAACTATGGCTACACCTTC.

The genes are TRBV3-1 and TRBJ1-1; weak D call: TRBD1 (6 bases). Germline assignment: CDR1 LGHDT and CDR2 YNNKEL (reference sequence). The CDR3 contains 14 residues. V was trimmed by 5 bases and J by 4 bases, leaving 14 bases between them. DNA of the CDR3: TGTGCCAGCAGCTCGGACAGCCGGCGCACTGAAGCTTTCTTT. Translation gives CASSSDSRRTEAFF.

The chain employs TRBV10-3 and TRBJ2-3; the match to TRBD1 covers 8 bases. J was trimmed by 2 bases and V by 10 bases; bases with no gene match: 5. Looked up from germline, CDR1 is ENHRY and CDR2 is SYGVKD. The CDR3 runs to 13 residues. The CDR3 loop is CATTGQATDTQYF. The DNA of the CDR3 is TGTGCCACTACGGGACAGGCCACAGATACGCAGTATTTT.

The rearrangement uses TRBV6-2 or TRBV6-3 and TRBJ2-2; D uncertain. Trimming took off 4 bases at V and 6 bases at J, with 9 bases between the two ends. The CDR3 consists of 13 residues. Germline V gene lookup returns CDR1 MNHEY and CDR2 SVGEGT. The CDR3 DNA is TGTGCCAGCAGTTTTGGACCAGCCGGGGAGCTGTTTTTT. Translating gives CASSFGPAGELFF.

The gene calls are TRBV14 and TRBJ2-7; 7 bases match TRBD2. Germline CDR1 reads SGHDN; CDR2 reads FVKESK. The junction had 4 bases not matched to a gene; V was cut back by 1 base and J by 1 base. CDR3 length: 15 residues. The chain's CDR3 is CASSQGTSMSYEQYF. CDR3 coding DNA: TGTGCCAGCAGCCAAGGGACTAGTATGTCCTACGAGCAGTACTTC.

This chain connects TRBV11-3 to TRBJ2-1; 8 nucleotides align to TRBD2. CDR3 size: 16 residues. J lost 3 bases, V lost 2 bases, and 6 bases had no gene match. Germline V gene data show CDR1 as SGHNT and CDR2 as YENEEA. The CDR3 protein is CASSLIAGYGYNEQFF. The CDR3 nucleotides are TGTGCCAGCAGCTTAATAGCGGGATATGGCTACAATGAGCAGTTCTTC.

This clonotype is large within its sample. The chain employs TRBV6-2 or TRBV6-3 and TRBJ2-7, with a weak D call TRBD1 (5 bases). V lost 6 bases and J lost 0, with 18 bases in between. The CDR3 loop spans 16 amino acids. CDR1 is MNHEY, CDR2 SVGEGT, per germline. The CDR3 region has the DNA TGTGCCAGCAGCCCCCTATGGCAGGGCGCCTCCTACGAGCAGTACTTC. Its translation: CASSPLWQGASYEQYF.

This clonotype was seen once. The rearrangement uses TRBV24-1 and TRBJ2-3, with TRBD2 identical over 8 bases. The CDR3 is 16 residues long. Unmatched junction bases numbered 7, after V lost 4 bases and J lost 2 bases. Germline values: CDR1 KGHDR, CDR2 SFDVKD. The DNA for the CDR3 is TGTGCCACCAGTGAATTCGGTAGCGGGACCACAGATACGCAGTATTTT. The encoded protein is CATSEFGSGTTDTQYF.